This TCR beta chain was captured by sequencing in a study of OX40 agonist ivuxolimab in advanced cancers. Across the whole study: Those treated in dose escalation had hepatocellular carcinoma, melanoma, renal cell cancer or head and neck cancer. Participants averaged roughly 60 years of age (range about 23 to 90) and were 75% to 90% male. Regarding the study as a whole: Partial responders treated at 0.1-3.0 mg/kg exhibited clonal expansion among the lowest measured. Undetermined was the antigen specificity of the expanded peripheral T cells.

The length of the CDR3 is 14 residues. V lost 7 bases and J lost 9; bases outside the gene matches: 10. CDR1 LNHDA and CDR2 SQIVND come from the germline V gene (reference sequence). Sequenced by immunoSEQ multiplex PCR; TCRdb stores in-frame clones only, minus some. The sample has fewer than 85,000 clones, more than 75% seen once; the top ten hold about 7.9%. In regard to this clone: The antigen remains unidentified.

This receptor was obtained from an adult with an advanced solid tumor such as melanoma, head and neck, liver or kidney cancer. V is TRBV19 and J is TRBJ2-4; 9 nucleotides line up with TRBD2. The specimen comprised CD4+ or CD8+ T cells sorted from blood, sampled in a trial of the OX40 agonist ivuxolimab. CDR3 DNA sequence: TGTGCCAGTACCATGGCGGGGGGGATCAGCATTCAGTACTTC. Translation: CASTMAGGISIQYF.